This T cell receptor (beta chain) was documented in a study of CD8 T cells in Susac syndrome. Study results and limitations: The study found that Susac CD8+ clonal expansion peaked in TEMRA cells and active patients. In total CD8+ repertoires, approximately 15 Susac-specific public clones were found, and CD8+ TEMRA repertoires had about 5.

With random hexamers, roughly 0.45 to 1 ug RNA was reverse transcribed. It was immunoSEQ multiplex PCR that amplified TCR beta CDR3 across 54 Vbeta and 13 Jbeta. TCRdb used MiXCR to reprocess the immunoSEQ multiplex PCR reads, holding one entry per CDR3 protein. The data contain about 190,000 distinct CDR3 sequences, around 93% of them singletons. Germline V lookup: CDR1 SQVTM, CDR2 ANQGSEA. This CDR3 is 11 amino acids long. V lost 4 bases and J lost 10; bases outside the gene matches: 3. Details on this clonotype: What it recognizes is unknown.

The source of this sequence is a human donor with Susac syndrome. The J gene is TRBJ2-1, the V gene TRBV29-1, with 8 bases aligning to TRBD1. Sequencing was carried out using CD8+ T cells from PBMCs. The CDR3 is CSVVDRGEQFF. The CDR3 region has the DNA TGCAGCGTTGTAGACAGGGGAGAGCAGTTCTTC.